These T cell receptor beta chains were read from a single sample in a study of CD8+ T cells in alopecia areata. Clones were read by immunoSEQ multiplex PCR, and TCRdb kept only the in-frame ones, dropping some. The table includes roughly 220,000 clones, 66% detected once. The sample was CD4+ T cells sorted from blood, taken at approximately week 42, from a patient treated with tofacitinib. Receptor source: a human donor with alopecia areata. Each CDR3 is given with its conserved first and last residue. The order of the fields is V gene, D gene, clone size, CDR3 length, J gene, CDR3 DNA, CDR3 protein. D genes are given only for firm matches. Not every row has a clone size; where given, it reads once, few, many or a size class.

TRBV7-2	TRBD2	.	15	TRBJ2-3	TGTGCCAGCAGCTTACTAGCGGGGGCAAAGGATACGCAGTATTTT	CASSLLAGAKDTQYF
TRBV5-1	.	.	14	TRBJ1-1	TGCGCCAGCAGCTTTGGCAGGGAGGGCACTGAAGCTTTCTTT	CASSFGREGTEAFF
TRBV6-5	.	.	15	TRBJ1-1	TGTGCCAGCAGCACTCTGCCAGGGACGAACACTGAAGCTTTCTTT	CASSTLPGTNTEAFF
TRBV30	.	once	15	TRBJ1-2	TGTGCCTGGAGTGTACGCGTAGGAACCCCCGACGGCTACACCTTC	CAWSVRVGTPDGYTF
TRBV9	TRBD1	few	15	TRBJ2-1	TGTGCCAGCACCCAGACAGGGGCCGAATACAATGAGCAGTTCTTC	CASTQTGAEYNEQFF
TRBV20-1	.	.	11	TRBJ1-2	TGCAGTGCTACCCCCCGGGGTGGCTACACCTTC	CSATPRGGYTF
TRBV7-2	TRBD2	once	16	TRBJ2-3	TGTGCCAGCAGCTTAGGCCAGCGGGGATCCACAGATACGCAGTATTTT	CASSLGQRGSTDTQYF
TRBV12-5	TRBD1	few	14	TRBJ2-1	TGTGCTAGTGTGGGGGGACAGGGCTACAATGAGCAGTTCTTC	CASVGGQGYNEQFF
TRBV7-9	TRBD1	.	15	TRBJ2-1	TGTGCCAGCAGCCCCCCGGGACAGGGGGCAGGTGAGCAGTTCTTC	CASSPPGQGAGEQFF
TRBV4-1	.	.	15	TRBJ2-1	TGCGCCAGCGAAACCGGGGTTGTGGGGTTTACTGAGCAGTTCTTC	CASETGVVGFTEQFF
TRBV5-6	.	.	15	TRBJ1-5	TGTGCCAGCAGCTCAGGACCGAATAGCAATCAGCCCCAGCATTTT	CASSSGPNSNQPQHF
TRBV7-2	TRBD1	.	15	TRBJ2-7	TGTGCCAGCAGCCCCACTACGGGACAGGGCTACGAGCAGTACTTC	CASSPTTGQGYEQYF
TRBV7-2	.	once	15	TRBJ2-2	TGTGCCAGCAGCCCCTCCCAGGGGAACACCGGGGAGCTGTTTTTT	CASSPSQGNTGELFF
TRBV5-4	.	.	14	TRBJ1-4	TGTGCCAGCAGCTTGGAGGGGCCTAATGAAAAACTGTTTTTT	CASSLEGPNEKLFF
TRBV15	.	.	12	TRBJ1-5	TGTGCCACCAGCAGGGCGAATCAGCCCCAGCATTTT	CATSRANQPQHF
TRBV25-1	.	.	12	TRBJ2-5	TGTGCCAGCAGTGAATATGGAGAGACCCAGTACTTC	CASSEYGETQYF
TRBV27	.	.	14	TRBJ2-7	TGTGCCAGCAGTACCAGACGGGAGTCCTACGAGCAGTACTTC	CASSTRRESYEQYF
TRBV18	.	few	14	TRBJ1-1	TGTGCCAGCTCACCGAAAGCGGAGAACACTGAAGCTTTCTTT	CASSPKAENTEAFF
TRBV19	TRBD1	few	15	TRBJ1-4	TGTGCCAGTACCCCGGATGGGACAGGGCGCGAAAAACTGTTTTTT	CASTPDGTGREKLFF
TRBV9	.	few	15	TRBJ2-3	TGTGCCAGCAGCGGAACCGGGACAACAGGCGGTACGCAGTATTTT	CASSGTGTTGGTQYF